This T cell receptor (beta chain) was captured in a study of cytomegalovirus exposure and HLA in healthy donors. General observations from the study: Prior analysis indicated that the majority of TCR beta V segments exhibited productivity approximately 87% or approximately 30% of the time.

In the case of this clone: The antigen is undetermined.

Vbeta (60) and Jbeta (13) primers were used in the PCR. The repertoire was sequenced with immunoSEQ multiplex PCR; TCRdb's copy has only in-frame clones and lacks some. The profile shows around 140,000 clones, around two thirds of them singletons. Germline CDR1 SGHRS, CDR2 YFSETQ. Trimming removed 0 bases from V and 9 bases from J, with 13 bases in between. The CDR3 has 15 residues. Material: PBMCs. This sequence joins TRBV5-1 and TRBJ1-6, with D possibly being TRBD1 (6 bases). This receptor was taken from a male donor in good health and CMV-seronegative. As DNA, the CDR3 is TGCGCCAGCAGCTTGGAAGGGGGAGAAGGTTCACCCCTCCACTTT. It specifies CASSLEGGEGSPLHF.